This TCR beta chain emerged from a study of immune evolution from preneoplasia to lung adenocarcinoma. Across the whole study: HLA loss of heterozygosity: roughly 6.6% AIS, about 15% MIA, about 35% ADC, none AAH.

Comment on this clone: The target antigen is unknown.

Germline assignment: CDR1 SGHAT and CDR2 FQNNGV. The CDR3 totals 14 residues. V lost 3 bases to trimming and J lost 2 bases; unmatched junction nucleotides: 4. Profiling relied on immunoSEQ multiplex PCR, and the TCRdb table lists in-frame clones only, not all of them. The top ten clones hold just under 3% of a sample with roughly 8,800 clones, 75% to 90% of them seen once. Study-wide results and limits: Normal lung had highest clonality; later lesions appeared denser, more diverse. Compared with EGFR-mutant or double wild-type lesions, KRAS-mutant nodules were more clonal.

The chain links TRBV11-2 to TRBJ2-7, with TRBD2 identical over 7 bases. The clonotype originates from an older person with lung adenocarcinoma. Sequenced: FFPE lung adenocarcinoma in situ tissue. This CDR3 is CASSLGGGTYEQYF. The CDR3 DNA reads TGTGCCAGCAGCTTGGGGGGAGGGACCTACGAGCAGTACTTC.